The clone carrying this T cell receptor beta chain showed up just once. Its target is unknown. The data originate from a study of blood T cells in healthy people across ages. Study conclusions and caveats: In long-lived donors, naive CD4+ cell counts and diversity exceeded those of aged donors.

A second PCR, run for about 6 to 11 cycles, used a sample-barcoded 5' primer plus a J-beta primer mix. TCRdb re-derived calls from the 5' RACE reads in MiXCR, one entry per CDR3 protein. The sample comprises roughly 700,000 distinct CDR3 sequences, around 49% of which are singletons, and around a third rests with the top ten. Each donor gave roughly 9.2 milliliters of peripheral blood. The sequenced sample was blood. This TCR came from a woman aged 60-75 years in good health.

CDR3 in amino acids: CASSYSGKAGELFF. The CDR3 region has the DNA TGTGCCAGCAGCTATAGCGGGAAGGCCGGGGAGCTGTTTTTT. The chain is built from TRBV11-3 and TRBJ2-2; 8 bases match TRBD2. The CDR3 is 14 residues long. Germline V gene lookup returns CDR1 SGHNT and CDR2 YENEEA. V lost 4 bases and J lost 6; bases outside the gene matches: 4.